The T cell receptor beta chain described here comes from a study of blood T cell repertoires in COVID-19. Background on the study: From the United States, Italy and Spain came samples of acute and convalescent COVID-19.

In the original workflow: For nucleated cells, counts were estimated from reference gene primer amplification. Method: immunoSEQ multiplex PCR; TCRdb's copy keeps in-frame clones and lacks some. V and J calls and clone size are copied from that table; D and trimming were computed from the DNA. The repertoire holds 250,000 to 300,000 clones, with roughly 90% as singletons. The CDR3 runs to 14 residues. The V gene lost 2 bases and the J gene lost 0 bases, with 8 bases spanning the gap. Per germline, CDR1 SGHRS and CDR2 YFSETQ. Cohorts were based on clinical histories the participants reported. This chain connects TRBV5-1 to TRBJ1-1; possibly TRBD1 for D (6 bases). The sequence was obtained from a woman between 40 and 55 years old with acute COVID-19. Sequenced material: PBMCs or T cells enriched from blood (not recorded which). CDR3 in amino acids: CASSLQGMNTEAFF. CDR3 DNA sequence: TGCGCCAGCAGCTTACAGGGCATGAACACTGAAGCTTTCTTT.